The source of this T cell receptor beta chain is a study of T-cell memory formation after mild COVID-19. General study points: Shrinking CD4+ clones resided mostly in CM and EM, and CD8+ ones in EMRA. From day 15 to 85, contracting clones were balanced between CD4 and CD8, whereas later expanders leaned toward CD4+.

Germline V CDR1 and CDR2: SGHTA, FQGNSA. V lost 2 bases and J lost 10, with 14 bases in between. The CDR3 is 14 amino acids. MiXCR, run by TCRdb on the 5' RACE reads, gives a single entry per CDR3 protein. Of about 270,000 distinct CDR3 sequences listed, around 17% were seen once; the top ten hold roughly a fifth. This clonotype was counted a few times. Its antigen is currently unknown. The origin of this receptor is a man between 18 and 29 years old who had mild COVID-19 (a few samples of this study predate the infection). Cell type and time point are not known. The sequenced sample consisted of PBMCs or a T cell subset sorted from them (not recorded which). This chain joins TRBV7-2 and TRBJ2-2; D may be TRBD1 (6 bases). CDR3 protein: CASSLWGRGMELFF. DNA for the CDR3: TGTGCCAGCAGCTTATGGGGTAGGGGGATGGAGCTGTTTTTT.